The 19 T cell receptor beta chains below were found in one sample sequenced in a study of T-cell memory formation after mild COVID-19. TCRdb independently ran MiXCR on the 5' RACE reads; one entry per CDR3 protein. The sample carries under 250,000 distinct CDR3 sequences, 15% recorded once. The sample comprised PBMCs or a T cell subset sorted from them (not recorded which). These receptors were collected from an adult woman who had mild COVID-19 (a few samples of this study predate the infection). Cell type and time point are not known.

This chain joins TRBV27 and TRBJ1-2; D call uncertain. Germline V gene sequence: CDR1 MNHEY, CDR2 SMNVEV (reference sequence). The V gene lost 4 bases and the J gene lost 6 bases, with 12 bases spanning the gap. The CDR3 has 13 residues. CDR3 region: CASSSLWIHGYTF. The CDR3 coding sequence is TGTGCCAGCAGTTCCCTTTGGATCCATGGCTACACCTTC.

The rearrangement joins TRBV23-1 to TRBJ2-7, with 8 bases lining up with TRBD1. TRBV23-1 is treated as an ORF (open reading frame) with a function not yet certain. J lost 3 bases, V lost 0 bases, and 10 bases had no gene match. CDR3 length: 17 residues. The CDR3 sequence is CASSQSVETGEHYEQYF. DNA for the CDR3: TGCGCCAGCAGTCAATCTGTGGAGACAGGGGAACACTACGAGCAGTACTTC.

The chain links TRBV7-2 to TRBJ2-7, with 9 bases aligning to TRBD1. CDR1 SGHTA and CDR2 FQGNSA come from the germline V gene. J gave up 7 bases and V 5 bases, and 12 bases lay outside the gene matches. CDR3 length equals 15 residues. Here the CDR3 DNA reads TGTGCCAGCAGCGGAGGGACAGGGACATACCGGGAGCAGTACTTC. Translation gives CASSGGTGTYREQYF.

DNA of the CDR3: TGTGCCACCAGCAAGGGTGAGCCACGCACAGATACGCAGTATTTT. Protein sequence: CATSKGEPRTDTQYF. The gene calls are TRBV15 and TRBJ2-3; D gene ambiguous. The CDR3 has 15 residues. Germline CDR1 reads LNHNV; CDR2 reads YYDKDF (reference sequence). Trimming pared 4 bases from V and 1 base from J, leaving 12 bases between.

This clonotype occurred a few times. The V and J genes are TRBV20-1 and TRBJ2-1; no clear D. This CDR3 is 11 amino acids long. The germline V and J ends were trimmed by 5 bases and 4 bases, with 6 bases remaining between them. Germline CDR1 DFQATT, CDR2 SNEGSKA (reference sequence). CDR3 residues: CSAPRYNEQFF. The CDR3 region has the DNA TGCAGTGCTCCCCGATACAATGAGCAGTTCTTC.

V is TRBV9 and J is TRBJ2-7, with 9 bases aligning to TRBD1. The germline V gene encodes CDR1 SGDLS and CDR2 YYNGEE. The CDR3 runs 14 residues. The V segment lost 1 base and the J segment 6 bases; nucleotides outside the gene matches: 5. CDR3 residues: CASSVRGQGGEQYF. CDR3 bases: TGTGCCAGCAGCGTAAGGGGACAGGGAGGCGAGCAGTACTTC.

V is TRBV5-4 and J is TRBJ2-7, with TRBD1 matching over 10 bases. CDR3 length: 16 residues. Germline CDR1 reads SGHNT; CDR2 reads YYREEE (reference sequence). Losses at the gene ends were 0 bases for V and 2 bases for J; bases not matched to a gene: 5. CDR3 loop: CASSLASGQGAYEQYF. CDR3 sequence (DNA): TGTGCCAGCAGCTTGGCCAGCGGACAGGGGGCCTACGAGCAGTACTTC.

This clonotype was detected ten times or more. The rearrangement links TRBV12-3 or TRBV12-4 to TRBJ1-1; D is uncertain. The V end was cut by 8 bases, the J end by 1 base, with 11 bases between. The length of the CDR3 is 13 residues. As DNA, the CDR3 is TGTGCCAGCGGCGTGGAGAAGAACACTGAAGCTTTCTTT. As protein: CASGVEKNTEAFF.

There are a few counts of this clonotype. The chain carries TRBV24-1 and TRBJ2-1, with D perhaps TRBD1 (5 bases). The CDR3 is 18 amino acids. Germline lookup yields CDR1 KGHDR and CDR2 SFDVKD. The V gene lost 6 bases and the J gene lost 6 bases, with 26 bases spanning the gap. CDR3 in DNA: TGTGCCACCAGTACACCCCAGGGTGCGCCACTAAGGGGCAATGAGCAGTTCTTC. Encoded protein: CATSTPQGAPLRGNEQFF.

The J gene is TRBJ2-5, the V gene TRBV4-1; TRBD1 matches 10 bases. CDR1 and CDR2 (germline): MGHRA, YSYEKL. Unmatched junction bases numbered 2, after V lost 2 bases and J lost 2 bases. This CDR3 has 15 amino acids. The CDR3 loop reads CASSQTGQGQETQYF. The CDR3 coding sequence is TGCGCCAGCAGCCAAACGGGACAGGGGCAAGAGACCCAGTACTTC.

This rearrangement joins TRBV3-1 to TRBJ1-2; the D is unclear. V was shortened by 0 bases and J by 5 bases, with 10 bases between the two germline ends. Germline CDR1 and CDR2: LGHDT and YNNKEL (reference sequence). The CDR3 has 14 residues. As DNA, the CDR3 is TGTGCCAGCAGCCAAGAGCGGACGAGATATGGCTACACCTTC. This encodes CASSQERTRYGYTF. Based on the CDR3 plus reference TRBV3-1 and TRBJ1-2, the full variable domain is DTAVSQTPKYLVTQMGNDKSIKCEQNLGHDTMYWYKQDSKKFLKIMFSYNNKELIINETVPNRFSPKSPDKAHLNLHINSLELGDSAVYFCASSQERTRYGYTFGSGTRLTVV.

This clonotype was found a few times. V gene TRBV5-1 combines with J gene TRBJ2-1; 8 nucleotides agree with TRBD1. Looked up from germline, CDR1 is SGHRS and CDR2 is YFSETQ. The CDR3 runs 15 residues. V dropped 4 bases and J dropped 6; count of bases not matched to a gene: 9. CDR3 loop: CASSPDRAHTNEQFF. CDR3 in DNA: TGCGCCAGCAGCCCGGACAGGGCCCATACCAATGAGCAGTTCTTC.

In this sample, this clonotype turned up many times. This chain uses TRBV12-3 or TRBV12-4 with TRBJ1-1; TRBD1 is a possible D gene (5 bases). The CDR3 sequence is 14 residues long. Trimming cost V 5 bases and J 7 bases, with 17 bases left between them. The CDR3 DNA reads as TGTGCCAGCAGTCTCCAGGGATCGCTTAGTGAAGCTTTCTTT. This codes for CASSLQGSLSEAFF.

In its sample, this clonotype was seen many times. The rearrangement joins TRBV5-1 to TRBJ2-7, with D possibly TRBD1 on 5 matching bases. This CDR3 comprises 14 residues. Looked up from germline, CDR1 is SGHRS and CDR2 is YFSETQ. V shed 4 bases and J shed 0 bases, with 11 bases lying between them. In DNA, the CDR3 is TGCGCCAGCAGCGGGGCCGATAGCTCCTACGAGCAGTACTTC. The encoded protein is CASSGADSSYEQYF.

This clonotype occurred a few times. The J gene is TRBJ1-6, the V gene TRBV19, with TRBD1 identical over 9 bases. Unmatched junction bases numbered 11, after V lost 8 bases and J lost 9 bases. This CDR3 has 15 amino acids. CDR1 and CDR2 (germline): LNHDA, SQIVND (reference sequence). CDR3: CASRAVQGAGSPLHF. DNA for the CDR3: TGTGCCAGTCGCGCCGTACAGGGGGCTGGTTCACCCCTCCACTTT.

This clonotype was counted many times. This sequence joins TRBV18 and TRBJ2-5; D gene unclear. There are 12 residues in the CDR3. Looked up from germline, CDR1 is KGHSH and CDR2 is LQKENI. The V and J ends lost 3 bases and 0 bases respectively, with 2 bases between them. The chain's CDR3 is CASSPNQETQYF. CDR3 DNA sequence: TGTGCCAGCTCACCTAACCAAGAGACCCAGTACTTC.

This clonotype has a handful of counts. CDR3 DNA: TGTGCCACCACAGGGGGATACGAGCAGTACTTC. This encodes CATTGGYEQYF. This chain connects TRBV10-3 to TRBJ2-7; 8 bases agree with TRBD1. The CDR3 runs to 11 residues. V shed 10 bases, J shed 4 bases, and the junction held 3 bases outside the gene matches. CDR1 and CDR2 from the germline V gene are ENHRY and SYGVKD.

This clonotype was counted only a few times. The V and J genes are TRBV12-3 or TRBV12-4 and TRBJ2-2; the D gene is possibly TRBD2 (6 bases). The CDR3 extends over 13 amino acids. The V end lost 4 bases, the J end lost 10 bases, and 13 bases lay between the germline ends. Here the CDR3 reads CASSSPGGPELFF. The CDR3 nucleotides read TGTGCCAGCAGTTCCCCCGGGGGACCGGAGCTGTTTTTT.

Ten or more counts support this clonotype. The V gene is TRBV4-1, the J gene TRBJ2-1; a weak D match, TRBD2 (5 bases). The CDR3 loop spans 13 amino acids. Germline loops: CDR1 MGHRA, CDR2 YSYEKL. V dropped 0 bases and J dropped 10 bases, with 10 bases sitting between them. The CDR3: CASSQEEAGEQFF. The CDR3 DNA sequence: TGCGCCAGCAGCCAAGAGGAGGCTGGAGAGCAGTTCTTC.